These 5 T cell receptor beta chains originate from one sample sequenced in a study of PD-1 blockade in classical Hodgkin lymphoma (TCRdb year 2020). Receptor libraries were prepared by the immunoSEQ multiplex PCR assay. TCRdb provides this immuneACCESS table in a form limited to in-frame rearrangements. Some clones are lacking; in checked studies, under half of them reflect an unresolved V gene, and why the rest are absent is not known. The sample table lists 10,000 to 15,000 clones, more than 85% of them with a count of one. The top ten hold under 12% of the sample. The meaning of the sample's time point label: cycle 1 day 1 (C1D1), immediately before nivolumab initiation. Relapse after autologous stem cell transplantation had occurred in all trial patients, and cohorts A, B and C were distinguished by prior brentuximab vedotin exposure. The sample consisted of peripheral blood mononuclear cells (PBMCs), taken at baseline. These receptors all stem from a human donor with classical Hodgkin lymphoma.

The rearrangement uses TRBV6-6 and TRBJ1-5; D unresolved. Trimming took off 6 bases at V and 4 bases at J, with 16 bases between the two ends. Germline loops: CDR1 MNHNY, CDR2 SVGAGI (reference sequence). The CDR3 has 15 amino acids. The CDR3: CASRSNREGNQPQHF. CDR3 DNA sequence: TGTGCCAGCAGATCAAATCGGGAGGGTAATCAGCCCCAGCATTTT.

V and J are TRBV5-1 and TRBJ1-4, with D perhaps TRBD1 (5 bases). The germline CDR1 and CDR2 sequences are SGHRS and YFSETQ. Trimming removed 0 bases at V and 4 bases at J, with 19 bases between. This CDR3 has 18 residues. The DNA for the CDR3 is TGCGCCAGCAGCTTGGGAGGGTCAACAGGAACCGGTAATGAAAAACTGTTTTTT. Its protein product is CASSLGGSTGTGNEKLFF.

This chain joins TRBV28 and TRBJ2-4; D could derive from TRBD1 or TRBD2 (5 bases each). The length of the CDR3 is 15 residues. The ends were cut back, 6 bases at V and 2 bases at J, with 14 bases in the middle. The germline gives CDR1 MDHEN, CDR2 SYDVKM. The DNA of the CDR3 is TGTGCCAGCAGCCCCCCCGGGGCCCCCAAAAACATTCAGTACTTC. Translation gives CASSPPGAPKNIQYF.

This chain joins TRBV7-3 and TRBJ2-1; D may be TRBD2 (6 bases). This CDR3 comprises 15 residues. Trimming cost V 3 bases and J 5 bases, with 14 bases left between them. The germline gives CDR1 SGHTA, CDR2 FQGTGA. The CDR3 coding sequence is TGTGCCAGCAGCTTGCGGGGCCGACCCGACAATGAGCAGTTCTTC. Translating gives CASSLRGRPDNEQFF.

This clone was seen once. The chain has TRBV6-1 and TRBJ1-1; D gene ambiguous. The ends were cut back, 6 bases at V and 4 bases at J, with 15 bases in the middle. CDR1 is MNHNS and CDR2 is SASEGT in the germline V gene. The CDR3 contains 14 residues. The CDR3 loop is CASRTFWGFTEAFF. CDR3 sequence (DNA): TGTGCCAGCAGAACATTCTGGGGATTCACTGAAGCTTTCTTT.